The sequence of this T cell receptor beta chain was determined in a study of blood T cell repertoires in COVID-19. Study summary: Both acute and convalescent COVID-19 samples were obtained from the United States, Italy and Spain. In each case, the material was cDNA or gDNA derived from T cells, B-cell-depleted T cells, or PBMCs.

In the original workflow: Amplified reference gene primers provided the basis for estimating nucleated cell counts. Using immunoSEQ multiplex PCR, the repertoire was profiled, and TCRdb retains in-frame clones only, with some absent. V and J calls and clone size are copied from that table; D and trimming were computed from the DNA. Of hundreds of thousands of clones listed, 70% to 90% are singletons. CDR1 is MRHNA and CDR2 is SNTAGT in the germline V gene. Trimming shortened V by 6 bases and J by 4 bases, and 12 bases separated the two germline ends. CDR3 length equals 13 residues. Sequencing used peripheral blood. The chain links TRBV6-4 to TRBJ1-1; D unclear. This sequence originates from a woman aged 25 to 45 with active or convalescent COVID-19. The CDR3 DNA reads TGTGCCAGCAGGAGGGTCCCGAGCACTGAAGCTTTCTTT. This encodes CASRRVPSTEAFF.